These T cell receptor beta chains were read from a single sample in a study of T cell responses to AZD1222 COVID-19 vaccine. Sequenced by immunoSEQ multiplex PCR; TCRdb stores in-frame clones only, minus some. The data show 200,000 or so clones, with 85% to 95% seen just once and over 9.5% held by the top ten. This sample comprised peripheral blood, obtained on day 0 of AZD1222 vaccination. These receptors all come from an adult in good health. The CDR3 runs from the conserved cysteine through the conserved F or W. Fields, in order: J gene, D gene, clone size, V gene, CDR3 protein, CDR3 DNA. A D gene is named only where the DNA matches it firmly. Some rows have no size entry. The others give once, few or many, or a class for an expanded clone.

J: TRBJ1-1
D: NA
size: NA
V: TRBV5-1
CDR3: CASSLGFGTEAFF
DNA: TGCGCCAGCAGCTTGGGATTCGGCACTGAAGCTTTCTTT

J: TRBJ2-7
D: TRBD2
size: NA
V: TRBV13
CDR3: CASSLGLAGGAYEQYF
DNA: TGTGCCAGCAGCTTAGGACTAGCGGGAGGCGCCTACGAGCAGTACTTC

J: TRBJ1-2
D: TRBD1
size: once
V: TRBV5-1
CDR3: CASSLGQGSGLFNYGYTF
DNA: TGCGCCAGCAGCTTGGGACAGGGCTCAGGCCTGTTTAACTATGGCTACACCTTC

J: TRBJ2-1
D: TRBD2
size: NA
V: TRBV7-9
CDR3: CASSIVAGGQYNEQFF
DNA: TGTGCCAGCAGCATAGTGGCGGGAGGCCAATACAATGAGCAGTTCTTC

J: TRBJ2-3
D: NA
size: once
V: TRBV12-3/TRBV12-4
CDR3: CASSLGRDTQYF
DNA: TGTGCCAGCAGCTTAGGGCGAGATACGCAGTATTTT

J: TRBJ2-2
D: TRBD2
size: NA
V: TRBV24-1
CDR3: CATSGETSGGRAFTGELFF
DNA: TGTGCCACCAGTGGGGAGACTAGCGGGGGACGGGCGTTCACCGGGGAGCTGTTTTTT

J: TRBJ2-3
D: NA
size: NA
V: TRBV3-1/TRBV3-2
CDR3: CASAGGTDTQYF
DNA: TGTGCCAGCGCGGGCGGCACAGATACGCAGTATTTT

J: TRBJ1-5
D: TRBD1
size: NA
V: TRBV19
CDR3: CASSKTGDNQPQHF
DNA: TGTGCCAGTAGTAAAACAGGGGACAATCAGCCCCAGCATTTT

J: TRBJ1-5
D: NA
size: NA
V: TRBV4-3
CDR3: CASSQDFSTVNQPQHF
DNA: TGCGCCAGCAGCCAAGATTTTTCGACAGTCAATCAGCCCCAGCATTTT

J: TRBJ1-5
D: NA
size: NA
V: TRBV9
CDR3: CASSLGGGRDQPQHF
DNA: TGTGCCAGCAGCCTAGGAGGGGGGCGCGATCAGCCCCAGCATTTT

J: TRBJ1-2
D: TRBD1
size: NA
V: TRBV27
CDR3: CASSEDPGGGHYGYTF
DNA: TGTGCCAGCAGTGAGGACCCAGGGGGGGGACACTATGGCTACACCTTC

J: TRBJ1-6
D: TRBD1
size: NA
V: TRBV7-2
CDR3: CASRQGDSPPLHF
DNA: TGTGCCAGCCGACAGGGAGATTCCCCGCCCCTCCACTTT

J: TRBJ1-1
D: TRBD1
size: NA
V: TRBV7-2
CDR3: CASSKARQGNTEAFF
DNA: TGTGCCAGCAGCAAAGCGCGACAGGGAAACACTGAAGCTTTCTTT

J: TRBJ2-1
D: NA
size: once
V: TRBV5-1
CDR3: CASSLSPDAYNEQFF
DNA: TGCGCCAGCAGCCTGTCCCCGGACGCCTACAATGAGCAGTTCTTC

J: TRBJ1-2
D: NA
size: NA
V: TRBV27
CDR3: CASSFGIGEGYTF
DNA: TGTGCCAGCAGTTTTGGCATAGGAGAGGGCTACACCTTC

J: TRBJ1-5
D: TRBD1
size: NA
V: TRBV4-3
CDR3: CASSQGTGGNQPQHF
DNA: TGCGCCAGCAGCCAAGGGACAGGGGGCAATCAGCCCCAGCATTTT

J: TRBJ2-1
D: NA
size: NA
V: TRBV19
CDR3: CASSTTPRTVSEQFF
DNA: TGTGCCAGTAGTACCACCCCTCGCACCGTGAGTGAGCAGTTCTTC

J: TRBJ1-4
D: NA
size: NA
V: TRBV7-2
CDR3: CASSSGQLDGEKLFF
DNA: TGTGCCAGCAGCTCGGGTCAGCTTGACGGGGAAAAACTGTTTTTT

J: TRBJ1-2
D: TRBD1
size: NA
V: TRBV19
CDR3: CASSLYYRDRGDGYTF
DNA: TGTGCCAGTAGTCTATATTACCGGGACAGGGGGGATGGCTACACCTTC

J: TRBJ1-2
D: NA
size: NA
V: TRBV7-9
CDR3: CASSPRGARSDGYTF
DNA: TGTGCCAGCAGCCCTAGAGGCGCCAGGTCGGACGGCTACACCTTC

J: TRBJ1-1
D: TRBD1
size: NA
V: TRBV7-2
CDR3: CASSSPTGTEAFF
DNA: TGTGCCAGCAGCTCTCCGACAGGGACTGAAGCTTTCTTT

J: TRBJ1-1
D: TRBD1
size: NA
V: TRBV19
CDR3: CATAPGQGSTEAFF
DNA: TGTGCCACTGCGCCGGGACAGGGCAGCACTGAAGCTTTCTTT

J: TRBJ1-6
D: NA
size: NA
V: TRBV28
CDR3: CASSFSAGDSPLHF
DNA: TGTGCCAGCAGTTTCTCGGCAGGGGATTCACCCCTCCACTTT

J: TRBJ1-5
D: NA
size: NA
V: TRBV6-2/TRBV6-3
CDR3: CASSSYRVNQPQHF
DNA: TGTGCCAGCAGCTCTTACAGGGTTAATCAGCCCCAGCATTTT

J: TRBJ1-5
D: NA
size: NA
V: TRBV24-1
CDR3: CATPSDKAPISNQPQHF
DNA: TGTGCCACCCCCTCGGACAAGGCCCCCATTAGCAATCAGCCCCAGCATTTT

J: TRBJ2-5
D: NA
size: NA
V: TRBV14
CDR3: CASSQDSWFGPGEETQYF
DNA: TGTGCCAGCAGCCAAGATTCGTGGTTTGGGCCAGGGGAAGAGACCCAGTACTTC